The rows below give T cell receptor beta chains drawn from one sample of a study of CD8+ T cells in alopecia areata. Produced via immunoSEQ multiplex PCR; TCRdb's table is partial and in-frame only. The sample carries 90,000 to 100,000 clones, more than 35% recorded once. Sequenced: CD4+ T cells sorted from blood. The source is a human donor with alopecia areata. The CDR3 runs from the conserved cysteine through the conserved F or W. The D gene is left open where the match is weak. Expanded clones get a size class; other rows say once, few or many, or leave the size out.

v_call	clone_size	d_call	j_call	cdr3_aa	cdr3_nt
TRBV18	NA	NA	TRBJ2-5	CASSPDSIQETQYF	TGTGCCAGCTCACCAGACTCAATACAAGAGACCCAGTACTTC
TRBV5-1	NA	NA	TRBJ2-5	CASSPGGADQETQYF	TGCGCCAGCAGCCCTGGGGGCGCAGACCAAGAGACCCAGTACTTC
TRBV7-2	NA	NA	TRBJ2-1	CASSPRGGSTYNEQFF	TGTGCCAGCAGTCCGCGGGGCGGGTCGACCTACAATGAGCAGTTCTTC
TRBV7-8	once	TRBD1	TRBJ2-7	CATSMSGTGIIEQYF	TGTGCCACATCAATGTCGGGGACAGGTATAATCGAGCAGTACTTC
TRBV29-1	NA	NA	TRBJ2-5	CSVDRGQETQYF	TGCAGCGTTGACAGGGGCCAAGAGACCCAGTACTTC
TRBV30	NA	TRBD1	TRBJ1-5	CAWSPTGDGQPQHF	TGTGCCTGGAGTCCGACAGGGGACGGTCAGCCCCAGCATTTT
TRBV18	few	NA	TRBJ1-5	CASSPAVANQPQHF	TGTGCCAGCTCACCAGCGGTCGCCAATCAGCCCCAGCATTTT
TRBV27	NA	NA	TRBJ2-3	CASSSQGFPTDTQYF	TGTGCCAGCAGTTCACAGGGCTTCCCCACAGATACGCAGTATTTT
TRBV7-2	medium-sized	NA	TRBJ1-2	CASSLADYGYTF	TGTGCCAGCAGCTTGGCAGACTATGGCTACACCTTC
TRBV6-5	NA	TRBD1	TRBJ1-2	CASSYSFGQGNYGYTF	TGTGCCAGCAGTTACTCCTTCGGACAGGGGAACTATGGCTACACCTTC
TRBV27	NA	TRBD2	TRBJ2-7	CASRLAGGSFYEQYF	TGTGCCAGCAGGTTGGCGGGGGGGAGCTTCTACGAGCAGTACTTC
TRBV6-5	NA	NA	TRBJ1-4	CASSYSTQGREKLFF	TGTGCCAGCAGTTACTCGACACAAGGGAGGGAAAAACTGTTTTTT
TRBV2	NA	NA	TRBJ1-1	CASTDPAIEAFF	TGTGCCAGCACCGACCCAGCGATTGAAGCTTTCTTT
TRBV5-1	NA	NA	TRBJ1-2	CASSLDPGQGNYGYTF	TGCGCCAGCAGCTTGGACCCCGGACAAGGGAACTATGGCTACACCTTC
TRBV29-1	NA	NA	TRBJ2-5	CSVVLGETQYF	TGCAGCGTTGTTTTAGGGGAGACCCAGTACTTC
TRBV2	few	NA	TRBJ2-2	CASSLTGTGTGELFF	TGTGCCAGCAGTTTGACCGGGACGGGAACCGGGGAGCTGTTTTTT
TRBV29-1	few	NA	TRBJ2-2	CSVEADLNTGELFF	TGCAGCGTTGAGGCAGACTTGAACACCGGGGAGCTGTTTTTT
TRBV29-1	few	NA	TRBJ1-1	CSVDYTGPTEAFF	TGCAGCGTTGATTATACAGGGCCCACTGAAGCTTTCTTT
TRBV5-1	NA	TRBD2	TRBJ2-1	CASSAGTSGRNNEQFF	TGCGCCAGCAGCGCGGGGACTAGCGGGAGGAACAATGAGCAGTTCTTC
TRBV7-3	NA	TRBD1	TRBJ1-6	CASSLFRGPDSPLHF	TGTGCCAGCAGCTTATTTAGGGGGCCAGATTCACCCCTCCACTTT
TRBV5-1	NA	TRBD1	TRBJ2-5	CASSLRQGLRETQYF	TGCGCCAGCAGCTTGCGACAGGGCCTGCGAGAGACCCAGTACTTC
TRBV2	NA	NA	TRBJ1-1	CASTSETGTEAFF	TGTGCCAGCACTTCAGAAACGGGCACTGAAGCTTTCTTT
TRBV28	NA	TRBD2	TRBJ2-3	CASIGSGTSYTQYF	TGTGCCAGCATTGGTAGCGGGACGTCGTATACGCAGTATTTT
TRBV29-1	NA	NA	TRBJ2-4	CSVSPLPRAKNIQYF	TGCAGCGTTTCTCCGTTGCCTCGTGCCAAAAACATTCAGTACTTC
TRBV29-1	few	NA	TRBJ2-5	CSVDPPGTLGLETQYF	TGCAGCGTTGACCCCCCGGGTACGCTGGGGTTGGAGACCCAGTACTTC
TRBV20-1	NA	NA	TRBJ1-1	CSASLNTEAFF	TGCAGTGCTAGTTTGAACACTGAAGCTTTCTTT
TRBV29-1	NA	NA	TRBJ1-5	CSVAGVGGNQPQHF	TGCAGCGTTGCAGGCGTGGGGGGAAATCAGCCCCAGCATTTT
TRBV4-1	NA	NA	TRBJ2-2	CASSQELLTGELFF	TGCGCCAGCAGCCAGGAGCTGTTGACCGGGGAGCTGTTTTTT
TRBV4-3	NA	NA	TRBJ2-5	CASSQEGRQIGETQYF	TGCGCCAGCAGCCAAGAAGGCAGGCAGATTGGCGAGACCCAGTACTTC
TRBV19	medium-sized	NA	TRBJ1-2	CASSIGTGTDYGYTF	TGTGCCAGTAGTATCGGGACCGGGACGGACTATGGCTACACCTTC
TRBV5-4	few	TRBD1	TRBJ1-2	CASSMDRRRLHGYGYTF	TGTGCCAGCAGCATGGACAGGCGTAGACTTCATGGCTATGGCTACACCTTC
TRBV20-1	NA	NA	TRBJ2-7	CSASPEQYF	TGCAGTGCTTCCCCCGAGCAGTACTTC
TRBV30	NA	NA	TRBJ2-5	CAWGYRAVETQYF	TGTGCCTGGGGGTACAGGGCCGTAGAGACCCAGTACTTC
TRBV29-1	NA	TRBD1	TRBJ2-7	CSAGQGSPYEQYF	TGCAGCGCAGGACAGGGGAGCCCCTACGAGCAGTACTTC
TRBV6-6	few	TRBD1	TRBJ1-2	CASSWTGGNYGYTF	TGTGCCAGCAGCTGGACAGGGGGTAACTATGGCTACACCTTC